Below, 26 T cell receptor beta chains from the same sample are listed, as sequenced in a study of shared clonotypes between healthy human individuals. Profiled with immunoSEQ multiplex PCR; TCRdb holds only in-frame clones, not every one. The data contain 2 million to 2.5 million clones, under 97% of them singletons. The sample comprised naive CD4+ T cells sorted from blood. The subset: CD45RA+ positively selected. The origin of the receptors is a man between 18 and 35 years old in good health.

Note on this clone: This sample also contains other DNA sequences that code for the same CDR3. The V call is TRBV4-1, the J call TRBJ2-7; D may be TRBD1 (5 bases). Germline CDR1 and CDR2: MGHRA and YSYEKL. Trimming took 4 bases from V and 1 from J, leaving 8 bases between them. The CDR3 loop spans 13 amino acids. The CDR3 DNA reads TGCGCCAGCAGCCTTACAGGTTCCTACGAGCAGTACTTC. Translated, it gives CASSLTGSYEQYF.

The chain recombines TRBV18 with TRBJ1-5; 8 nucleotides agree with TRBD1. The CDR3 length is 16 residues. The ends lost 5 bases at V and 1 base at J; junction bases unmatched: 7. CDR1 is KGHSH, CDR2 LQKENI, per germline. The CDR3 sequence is CASSGGRTGSNQPQHF. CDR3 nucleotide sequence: TGTGCCAGCTCAGGCGGGCGGACAGGGAGCAATCAGCCCCAGCATTTT.

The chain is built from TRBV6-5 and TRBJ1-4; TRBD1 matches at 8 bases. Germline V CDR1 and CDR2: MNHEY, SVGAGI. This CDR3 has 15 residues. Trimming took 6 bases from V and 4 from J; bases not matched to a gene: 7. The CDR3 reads CASSPGTGDNEKLFF. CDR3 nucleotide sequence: TGTGCCAGCAGCCCTGGGACAGGTGATAATGAAAAACTGTTTTTT.

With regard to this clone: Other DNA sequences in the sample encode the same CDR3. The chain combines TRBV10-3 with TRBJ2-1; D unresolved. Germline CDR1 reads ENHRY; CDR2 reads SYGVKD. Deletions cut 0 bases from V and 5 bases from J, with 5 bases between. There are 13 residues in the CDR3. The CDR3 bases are TGTGCCATCAGTGAGTCGCTTGACAATGAGCAGTTCTTC. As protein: CAISESLDNEQFF.

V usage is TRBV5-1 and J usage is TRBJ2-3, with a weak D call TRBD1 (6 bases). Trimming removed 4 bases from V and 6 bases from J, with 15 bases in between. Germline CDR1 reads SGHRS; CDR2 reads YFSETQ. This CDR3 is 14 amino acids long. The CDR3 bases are TGCGCCAGCAGCAACCTCCCCACAGGGGATACGCAGTATTTT. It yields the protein CASSNLPTGDTQYF.

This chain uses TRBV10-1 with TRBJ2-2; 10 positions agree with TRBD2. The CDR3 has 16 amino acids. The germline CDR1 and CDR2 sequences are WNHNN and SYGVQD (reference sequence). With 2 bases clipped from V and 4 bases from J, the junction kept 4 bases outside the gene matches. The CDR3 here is CASSERLAGATGELFF. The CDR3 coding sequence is TGCGCCAGCAGTGAGCGGCTAGCGGGGGCCACCGGGGAGCTGTTTTTT.

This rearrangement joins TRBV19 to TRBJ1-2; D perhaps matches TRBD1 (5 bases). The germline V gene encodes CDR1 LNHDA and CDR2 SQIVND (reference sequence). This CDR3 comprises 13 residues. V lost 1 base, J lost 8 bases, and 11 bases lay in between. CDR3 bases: TGTGCCAGTAGTATAGCCCCGGAGGGGGGCTACACCTTC. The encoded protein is CASSIAPEGGYTF.

Here the CDR3 DNA reads TGCGCCAGCAGACATGCTGGGGGAACTTCCTACGAGCAGTACTTC. This gives the protein CASRHAGGTSYEQYF. The gene calls are TRBV5-1 and TRBJ2-7; D assignment may be TRBD1 or TRBD2 (5 bases each). This CDR3 contains 15 residues. The germline gives CDR1 SGHRS, CDR2 YFSETQ. Trimming took 5 bases from V and 1 from J, leaving 16 bases between them.

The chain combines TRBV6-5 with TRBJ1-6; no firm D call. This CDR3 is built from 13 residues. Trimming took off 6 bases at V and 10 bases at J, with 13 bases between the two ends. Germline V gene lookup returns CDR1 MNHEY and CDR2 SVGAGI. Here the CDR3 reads CASRPSVASPLHF. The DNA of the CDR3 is TGTGCCAGCAGACCATCAGTAGCCTCACCCCTCCACTTT.

The CDR3 DNA reads as TGTGCCAGCAGCTTTATGGGGGTGGAGACCGGGGAGCTGTTTTTT. Its protein is CASSFMGVETGELFF. This chain links TRBV6-6 with TRBJ2-2; D may correspond to TRBD1 or TRBD2 (5 bases each). CDR1 and CDR2 from the germline V gene are MNHNY and SVGAGI (reference sequence). The V end was cut by 6 bases, the J end by 5 bases, with 16 bases between. The CDR3 loop spans 15 amino acids.

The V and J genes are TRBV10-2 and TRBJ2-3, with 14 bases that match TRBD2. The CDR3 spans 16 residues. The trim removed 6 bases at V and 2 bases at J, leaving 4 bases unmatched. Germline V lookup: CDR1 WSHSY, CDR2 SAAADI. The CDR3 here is CASRKTSGGVTDTQYF. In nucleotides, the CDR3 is TGCGCCAGCAGAAAGACTAGCGGGGGGGTCACAGATACGCAGTATTTT.

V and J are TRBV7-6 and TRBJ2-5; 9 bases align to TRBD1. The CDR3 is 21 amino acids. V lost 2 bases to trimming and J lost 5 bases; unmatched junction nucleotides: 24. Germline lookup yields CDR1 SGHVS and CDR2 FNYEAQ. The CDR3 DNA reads TGTGCCAGCAGCTTACCACGGGCGCCAACTTGGGACAGGGACGTGCAGGAGACCCAGTACTTC. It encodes CASSLPRAPTWDRDVQETQYF.

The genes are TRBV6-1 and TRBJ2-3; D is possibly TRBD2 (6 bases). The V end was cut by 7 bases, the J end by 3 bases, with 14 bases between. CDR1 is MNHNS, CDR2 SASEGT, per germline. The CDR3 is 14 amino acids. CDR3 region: CASISAGDTDTQYF. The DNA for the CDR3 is TGTGCCAGCATTTCAGCGGGTGATACAGATACGCAGTATTTT.

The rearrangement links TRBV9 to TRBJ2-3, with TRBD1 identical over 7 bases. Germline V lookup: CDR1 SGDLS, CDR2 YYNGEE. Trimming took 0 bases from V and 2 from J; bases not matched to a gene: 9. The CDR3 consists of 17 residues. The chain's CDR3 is CASSVGVTGETTDTQYF. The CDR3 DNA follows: TGTGCCAGCAGCGTAGGTGTAACAGGGGAGACCACAGATACGCAGTATTTT.

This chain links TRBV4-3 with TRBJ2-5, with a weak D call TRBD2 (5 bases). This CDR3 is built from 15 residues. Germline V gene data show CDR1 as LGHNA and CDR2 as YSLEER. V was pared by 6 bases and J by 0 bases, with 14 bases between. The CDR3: CASSPTGGYQETQYF. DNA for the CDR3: TGCGCCAGCAGTCCTACCGGCGGGTACCAAGAGACCCAGTACTTC.

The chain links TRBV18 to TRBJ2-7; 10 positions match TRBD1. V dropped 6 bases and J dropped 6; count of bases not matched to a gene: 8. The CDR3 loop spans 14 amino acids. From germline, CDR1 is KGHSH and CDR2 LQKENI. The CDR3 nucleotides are TGTGCCAGCTCTGAGACAGGGGGCTTTCGCGAGCAGTACTTC. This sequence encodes CASSETGGFREQYF.

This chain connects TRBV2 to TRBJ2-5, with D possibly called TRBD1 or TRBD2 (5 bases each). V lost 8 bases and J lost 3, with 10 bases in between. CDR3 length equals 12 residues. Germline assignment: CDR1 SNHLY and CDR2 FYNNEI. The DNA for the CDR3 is TGTGCCAGCGGGACGGGTAAAGAGACCCAGTACTTC. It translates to CASGTGKETQYF. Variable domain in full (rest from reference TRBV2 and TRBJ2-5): EPEVTQTPSHQVTQMGQEVILRCVPISNHLYFYWYRQILGQKVEFLVSFYNNEISEKSEIFDDQFSVERPDGSNFTLKIRSTKLEDSAMYFCASGTGKETQYFGPGTRLLVL.

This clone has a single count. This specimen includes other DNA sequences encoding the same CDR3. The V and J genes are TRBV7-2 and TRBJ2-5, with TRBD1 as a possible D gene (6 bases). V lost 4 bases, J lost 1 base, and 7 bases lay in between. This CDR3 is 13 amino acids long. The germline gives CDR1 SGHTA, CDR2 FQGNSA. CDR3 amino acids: CASSYRVQETQYF. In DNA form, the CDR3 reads TGTGCCAGCAGCTACAGGGTCCAAGAGACCCAGTACTTC.

The CDR3 sequence: CASSLRAGGPSEQYF. CDR3 coding DNA: TGTGCCAGCAGCTTACGGGCGGGAGGGCCGTCCGAGCAGTACTTC. The V and J genes are TRBV11-3 and TRBJ2-7; 9 bases align to TRBD2. The germline V gene has CDR1 SGHNT and CDR2 YENEEA. The V and J ends lost 2 bases and 6 bases, in that order; junction bases with no gene match: 8. CDR3 length: 15 amino acids.

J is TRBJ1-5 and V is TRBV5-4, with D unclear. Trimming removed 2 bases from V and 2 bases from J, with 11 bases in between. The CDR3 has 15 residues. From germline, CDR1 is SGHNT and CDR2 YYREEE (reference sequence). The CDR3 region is CASSFEREGNQPQHF. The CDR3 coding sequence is TGTGCCAGCAGCTTTGAGAGGGAGGGCAATCAGCCCCAGCATTTT.

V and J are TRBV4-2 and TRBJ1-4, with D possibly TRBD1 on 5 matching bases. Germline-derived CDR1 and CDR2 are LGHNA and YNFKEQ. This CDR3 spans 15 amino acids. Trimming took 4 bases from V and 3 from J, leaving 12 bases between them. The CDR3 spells CASSPTARANEKLFF. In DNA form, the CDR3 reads TGTGCCAGCAGCCCGACAGCCAGAGCTAATGAAAAACTGTTTTTT.

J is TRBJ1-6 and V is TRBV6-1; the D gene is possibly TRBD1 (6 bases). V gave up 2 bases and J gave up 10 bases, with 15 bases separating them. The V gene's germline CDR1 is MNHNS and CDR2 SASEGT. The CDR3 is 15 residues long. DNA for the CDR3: TGTGCCAGCAGTGAAAACAGGGTCAGGGGCTCACCCCTCCACTTT. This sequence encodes CASSENRVRGSPLHF.

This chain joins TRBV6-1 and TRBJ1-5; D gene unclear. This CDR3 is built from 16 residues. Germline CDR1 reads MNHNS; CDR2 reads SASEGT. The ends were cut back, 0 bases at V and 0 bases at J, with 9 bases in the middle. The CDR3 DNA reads TGTGCCAGCAGTGAAGCGCGAAGCTATAGCAATCAGCCCCAGCATTTT. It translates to CASSEARSYSNQPQHF.

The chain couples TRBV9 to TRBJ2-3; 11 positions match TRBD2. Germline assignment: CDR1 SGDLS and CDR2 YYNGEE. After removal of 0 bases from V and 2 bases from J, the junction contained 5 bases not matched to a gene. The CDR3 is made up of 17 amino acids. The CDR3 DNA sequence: TGTGCCAGCAGCGTAGCTATACTAGCGGGGGACACAGATACGCAGTATTTT. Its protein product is CASSVAILAGDTDTQYF.

CDR3 residues: CAWSEGYNEQFF. For the CDR3, the DNA is TGTGCCTGGAGCGAGGGTTACAATGAGCAGTTCTTC. The chain couples TRBV30 to TRBJ2-1; D might be TRBD2 (5 bases). CDR1 is GTSNPN and CDR2 is SVGIG in the germline V gene (reference sequence). The ends were cut back, 3 bases at V and 4 bases at J, with 7 bases in the middle. The CDR3 runs 12 residues.

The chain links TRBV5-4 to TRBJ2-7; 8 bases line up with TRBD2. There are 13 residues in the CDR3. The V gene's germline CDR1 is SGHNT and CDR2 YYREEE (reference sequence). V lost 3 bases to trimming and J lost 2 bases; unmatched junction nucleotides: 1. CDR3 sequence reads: CASSYGGAYEQYF. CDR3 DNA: TGTGCCAGCAGCTACGGGGGGGCCTACGAGCAGTACTTC.